This T cell receptor beta chain was documented in a study of preoperative IRX-2 immunotherapy in early breast cancer. This sample's treatment: preoperative locoregional IRX-2 cytokine immunotherapy. Some clones are missing from TCRdb's copy, which holds only in-frame ones; the method was immunoSEQ multiplex PCR. The sample holds roughly 43,000 clones, 85% to 95% seen once. Deletions cut 6 bases from V and 0 bases from J, with 33 bases between. CDR1 is SGHVS and CDR2 is FNYEAQ in the germline V gene. This CDR3 has 22 amino acids. The chain couples TRBV7-6 to TRBJ2-1, with unresolved D. This sequence originates from a human donor with breast cancer. The starting material was tumor tissue, obtained after IRX-2 immunotherapy. CDR3 sequence: CASSPLAFSGTVRRDSYNEQFF. The CDR3 DNA follows: TGTGCCAGCAGTCCTCTGGCTTTTTCTGGCACAGTTCGACGAGACTCCTACAATGAGCAGTTCTTC.